The clone carrying this T cell receptor beta chain has more than one count but fewer than ten. As to treatment: roughly 20 received Ad26.COV2.S at low or high dose, single or two shots; about five received placebo; per-sample allocation not given. The study sampled participants on day 63 after the first vaccine or placebo injection. This specimen belongs to a study of Ad26.COV2.S vaccination and SARS-CoV-2 variants. TCRdb keeps only in-frame clones here, not all; method: immunoSEQ multiplex PCR. The sample contains about 350,000 clones, around 90% of which appear only once. The CDR3 loop spans 14 amino acids. Trimming cost V 0 bases and J 5 bases; bases outside gene matches: 2. The germline V gene has CDR1 ENHRY and CDR2 SYGVKD.

Sequences were derived from peripheral blood, sampled in a trial of Ad26.COV2.S vaccine versus placebo. The rearrangement joins TRBV10-3 to TRBJ2-3; TRBD2 agrees at 7 bases. This TCR was sampled from a person between 18 and 65 years old who received the Ad26.COV2.S COVID-19 vaccine or a placebo. Written as DNA, the CDR3 is TGTGCCATCAGTGAGTCGGTAGCGGGAGATACGCAGTATTTT. It specifies CAISESVAGDTQYF.